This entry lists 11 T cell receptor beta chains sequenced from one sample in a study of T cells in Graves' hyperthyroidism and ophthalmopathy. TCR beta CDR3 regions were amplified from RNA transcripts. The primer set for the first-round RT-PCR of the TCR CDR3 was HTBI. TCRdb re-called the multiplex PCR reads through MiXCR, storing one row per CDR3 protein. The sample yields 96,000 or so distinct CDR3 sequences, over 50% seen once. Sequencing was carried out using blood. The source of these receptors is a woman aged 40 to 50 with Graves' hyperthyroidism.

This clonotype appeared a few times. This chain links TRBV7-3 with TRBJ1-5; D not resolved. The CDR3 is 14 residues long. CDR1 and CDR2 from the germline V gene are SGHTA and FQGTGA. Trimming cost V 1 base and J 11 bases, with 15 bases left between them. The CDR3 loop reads CASSLSTGAETQHF. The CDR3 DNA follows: TGTGCCAGCAGCTTAAGTACGGGAGCGGAGACCCAGCATTTT.

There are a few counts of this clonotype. CDR3 nucleotides: TGTGCCTGGAGTCACCCGGGACAGGGGACTTCTGAAGCTTTCTTT. It codes for CAWSHPGQGTSEAFF. This sequence joins TRBV7-2 and TRBJ1-1; TRBD1 matches 10 bases. This CDR3 has 15 residues. From germline, CDR1 is SGHTA and CDR2 FQGNSA. Germline trimming cut 11 bases from V and 6 bases from J; bases unmatched to any gene: 15.

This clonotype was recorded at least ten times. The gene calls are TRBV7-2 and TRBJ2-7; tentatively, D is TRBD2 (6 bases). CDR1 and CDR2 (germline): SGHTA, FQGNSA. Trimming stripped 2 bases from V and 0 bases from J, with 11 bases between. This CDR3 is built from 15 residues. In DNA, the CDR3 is TGTGCCAGCAGCTTATTAGGAGGGAGCTCCTACGAGCAGTACTTC. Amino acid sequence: CASSLLGGSSYEQYF.

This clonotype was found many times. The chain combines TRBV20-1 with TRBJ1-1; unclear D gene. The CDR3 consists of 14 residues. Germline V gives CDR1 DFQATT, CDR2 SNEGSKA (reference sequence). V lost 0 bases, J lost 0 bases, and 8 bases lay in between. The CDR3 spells CSAREHRMNTEAFF. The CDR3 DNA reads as TGCAGTGCTAGAGAACACAGAATGAACACTGAAGCTTTCTTT.

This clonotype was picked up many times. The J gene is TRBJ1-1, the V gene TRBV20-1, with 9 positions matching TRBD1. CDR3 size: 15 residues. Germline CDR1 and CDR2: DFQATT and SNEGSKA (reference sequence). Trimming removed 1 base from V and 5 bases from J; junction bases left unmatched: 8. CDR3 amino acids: CSARALDRGSTEAFF. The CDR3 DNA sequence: TGCAGTGCTAGAGCCCTAGACAGGGGGAGTACTGAAGCTTTCTTT.

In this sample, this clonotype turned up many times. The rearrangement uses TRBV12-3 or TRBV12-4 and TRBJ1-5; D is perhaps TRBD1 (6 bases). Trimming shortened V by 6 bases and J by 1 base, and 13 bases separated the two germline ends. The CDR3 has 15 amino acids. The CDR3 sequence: CASSHGQLSNQPQHF. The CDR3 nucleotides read TGTGCCAGCAGCCATGGACAGCTGAGCAATCAGCCCCAGCATTTT.

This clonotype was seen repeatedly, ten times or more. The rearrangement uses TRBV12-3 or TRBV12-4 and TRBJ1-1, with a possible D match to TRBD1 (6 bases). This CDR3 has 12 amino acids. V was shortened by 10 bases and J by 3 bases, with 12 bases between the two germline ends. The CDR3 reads CATVRGDTEAFF. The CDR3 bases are TGTGCCACAGTTAGGGGGGACACTGAAGCTTTCTTT.

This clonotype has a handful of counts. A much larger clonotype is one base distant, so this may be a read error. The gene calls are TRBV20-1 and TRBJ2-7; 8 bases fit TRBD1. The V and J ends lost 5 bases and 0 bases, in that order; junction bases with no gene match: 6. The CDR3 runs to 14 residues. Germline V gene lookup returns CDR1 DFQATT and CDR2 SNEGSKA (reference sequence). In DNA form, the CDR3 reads TGCAGTGCTCAAAGGGGGACAGGCTCCTACGAGCAGTACGTC. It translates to CSAQRGTGSYEQYV.

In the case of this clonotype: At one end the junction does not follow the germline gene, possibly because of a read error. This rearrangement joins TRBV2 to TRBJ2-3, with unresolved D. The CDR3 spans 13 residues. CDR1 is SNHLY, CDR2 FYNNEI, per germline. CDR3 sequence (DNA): TGTGCCAGCAGTGAAGACAAAGTAGATATGCAGTATTTT. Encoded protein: CASSEDKVDMQYF.

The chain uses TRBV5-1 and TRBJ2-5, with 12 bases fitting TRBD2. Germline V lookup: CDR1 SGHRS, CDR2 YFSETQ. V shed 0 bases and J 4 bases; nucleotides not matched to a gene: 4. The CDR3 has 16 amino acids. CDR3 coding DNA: TGCGCCAGCAGCTTGGGACTAGCGGGGGCCGGAGAGACCCAGTACTTC. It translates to CASSLGLAGAGETQYF.

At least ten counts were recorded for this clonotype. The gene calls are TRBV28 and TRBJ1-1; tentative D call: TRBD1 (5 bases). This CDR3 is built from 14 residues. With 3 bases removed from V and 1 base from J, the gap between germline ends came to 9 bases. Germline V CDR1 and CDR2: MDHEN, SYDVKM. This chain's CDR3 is CASSLYQGNTEAFF. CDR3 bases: TGTGCCAGCAGTTTGTATCAGGGGAACACTGAAGCTTTCTTT.